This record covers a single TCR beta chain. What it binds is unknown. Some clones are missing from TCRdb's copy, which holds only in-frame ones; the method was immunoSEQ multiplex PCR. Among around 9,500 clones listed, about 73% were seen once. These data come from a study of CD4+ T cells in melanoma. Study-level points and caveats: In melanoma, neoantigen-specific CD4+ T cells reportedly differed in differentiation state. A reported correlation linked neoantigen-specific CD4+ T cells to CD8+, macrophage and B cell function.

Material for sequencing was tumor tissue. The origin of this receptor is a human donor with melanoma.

CDR3 loop: CASSPGTVYEQYF. In DNA form, the CDR3 reads TGTGCCAGCTCCCCAGGGACAGTCTACGAGCAGTACTTC. The chain is built from TRBV6-5 and TRBJ2-7, with TRBD1 matching over 7 bases. Trimming took 8 bases from V and 3 from J; bases not matched to a gene: 7. In germline, CDR1 is MNHEY, CDR2 SVGAGI. This CDR3 comprises 13 residues.